This T cell receptor (beta chain) appears in the sequencing data of a study of response to subunit inactivated influenza vaccine. General study results and limits: Authors proposed each seasonal influenza vaccination draws in few new T cells.

The CDR3 contains 13 residues. V was trimmed by 7 bases and J by 3 bases, leaving 9 bases between them. TCRdb called the RT-PCR reads again in MiXCR, with one record for every CDR3 protein. The table includes around 750,000 distinct CDR3 sequences, approximately 22% detected once. This clonotype occurred many times. Antigen specificity is unknown. This receptor was taken from a man aged 50 to 59 who received an inactivated influenza vaccine. Sample: PBMCs from blood, taken 4 to 6 days after vaccination. The rearrangement links TRBV12-3 or TRBV12-4 to TRBJ2-2; possibly TRBD1 for D (5 bases). The CDR3 coding sequence is TGTGCCAGCATTCAGGGTGACACCGGGGAGCTGTTTTTT. Amino acid sequence: CASIQGDTGELFF.